This T cell receptor beta chain originates from a study of blood T cell repertoires in COVID-19. Data came from immunoSEQ multiplex PCR; TCRdb stores just in-frame clones and leaves some out. The repertoire consists of over 250,000 clones, with more than 70% occurring once and the leading ten covering 2.3%. CDR1 and CDR2 from the germline V gene are MDHEN and SYDVKM. Trimming took off 5 bases at V and 7 bases at J, with 17 bases between the two ends. This CDR3 is built from 15 residues. This clone showed up just once. The chain uses TRBV28 and TRBJ1-4; tentatively, D is TRBD1 (5 bases). The TCR comes from a woman aged 50 to 65 with acute or convalescent COVID-19. The sequenced material came from peripheral blood. Here the CDR3 DNA reads TGTGCCAGCAGTCGGCCCGTGGGGGGAAGTGAAAAACTGTTTTTT. Its translation is CASSRPVGGSEKLFF.